The 9 T cell receptor beta chains listed next were all sequenced from one sample in a study of OX40 agonist ivuxolimab in advanced cancers. The protocol was immunoSEQ multiplex PCR, while the TCRdb copy is restricted to in-frame clones and leaves out a portion. The table shows 72,000 or so clones, with about 80% occurring only once. Sample: CD4+ or CD8+ T cells sorted from blood, taken in a trial of the OX40 agonist ivuxolimab. Source of these receptors: an adult with an advanced solid tumor such as melanoma, head and neck, liver or kidney cancer.

The table lists this clone with a count of one. The J gene is TRBJ2-1, the V gene TRBV28; TRBD1 aligns across 7 bases. Germline-derived CDR1 and CDR2 are MDHEN and SYDVKM. Germline trimming cut 8 bases from V and 10 bases from J; bases unmatched to any gene: 8. The CDR3 sequence is 12 residues long. The CDR3 spells CASGQAWLEQFF. The CDR3, as DNA: TGTGCCAGCGGACAGGCCTGGTTGGAGCAGTTCTTC.

The chain couples TRBV6-6 to TRBJ1-2; the match to TRBD1 covers 8 bases. CDR1 is MNHNY, CDR2 SVGAGI, per germline (reference sequence). V was clipped by 2 bases and J by 5 bases; unmatched bases: 7. This CDR3 is built from 15 residues. CDR3: CASSYKRTGFYGYTF. The CDR3, as DNA: TGTGCCAGCAGTTACAAGCGGACAGGGTTTTATGGCTACACCTTC.

The chain uses TRBV19 and TRBJ2-7; D may be TRBD2 (6 bases). Germline V gene data show CDR1 as LNHDA and CDR2 as SQIVND (reference sequence). Trimming left V 3 bases short and J 2 bases short, with 11 bases between. The CDR3 length is 14 residues. The CDR3 nucleotides read TGTGCCAGTAGTATCGACGGGGGACCCTACGAGCAGTACTTC. This translates into CASSIDGGPYEQYF.

The gene calls are TRBV29-1 and TRBJ1-1; 7 bases agree with TRBD1. Germline CDR1 SQVTM, CDR2 ANQGSEA. The CDR3 has 14 amino acids. The trim removed 4 bases at V and 1 base at J, leaving 6 bases unmatched. CDR3 nucleotide sequence: TGCAGCGTTGTAGGGGGCGTGGGGAACACTGAAGCTTTCTTT. Translated, it gives CSVVGGVGNTEAFF. The full variable domain, its missing parts supplied by reference TRBV29-1 and TRBJ1-1, is SAVISQKPSRDICQRGTSLTIQCQVDSQVTMMFWYRQQPGQSLTLIATANQGSEATYESGFVIDKFPISRPNLTFSTLTVSNMSPEDSSIYLCSVVGGVGNTEAFFGQGTRLTVV.

The chain is built from TRBV30 and TRBJ2-3; D unclear. V lost 0 bases, J lost 1 base, and 11 bases lay in between. Germline V gene data show CDR1 as GTSNPN and CDR2 as SVGIG (reference sequence). The CDR3 loop spans 15 amino acids. CDR3 coding DNA: TGTGCCTGGAGTGTACCTAGTCGTCGCACAGATACGCAGTATTTT. It translates to CAWSVPSRRTDTQYF.

The rearrangement uses TRBV7-8 and TRBJ2-1; D not resolved. This CDR3 has 13 residues. Germline CDR1 is SGHVS and CDR2 is FQNEAQ. V was pared by 6 bases and J by 5 bases, with 11 bases between. CDR3 sequence reads: CASREGSNNEQFF. DNA for the CDR3: TGTGCCAGCAGAGAAGGATCCAACAATGAGCAGTTCTTC.

The rearrangement links TRBV18 to TRBJ2-7; no definite D call. CDR1 KGHSH and CDR2 LQKENI come from the germline V gene. CDR3 length equals 12 residues. Trimming cost V 2 bases and J 2 bases, with 4 bases left between them. In DNA, the CDR3 is TGTGCCAGCTCACCAATAGCCTACGAGCAGTACTTC. Translation: CASSPIAYEQYF.

The sample holds a few counts of this clone. V usage is TRBV5-6 and J usage is TRBJ1-5; D not resolved. The CDR3 totals 13 residues. CDR1 and CDR2 (germline): SGHDT, YYEEEE. V was trimmed by 5 bases and J by 6 bases, leaving 12 bases between them. The CDR3 DNA reads as TGTGCCAGCAGTTACCGGGCCATTCAGCCCCAGCATTTT. Its protein is CASSYRAIQPQHF.

The rearrangement joins TRBV4-2 to TRBJ1-2; the D gene is possibly TRBD1 (5 bases). CDR3 length equals 15 residues. Trimming cost V 0 bases and J 5 bases, with 13 bases left between them. Germline loops: CDR1 LGHNA, CDR2 YNFKEQ. CDR3 sequence reads: CASSQEGVQLYGYTF. The CDR3 DNA reads as TGTGCCAGCAGCCAAGAGGGGGTCCAGCTGTATGGCTACACCTTC.